This T cell receptor beta chain is drawn from a study of blood T cell repertoires in COVID-19. Study context: Acute-phase and convalescent COVID-19 samples originated in the United States, Italy and Spain. T cells, B-cell-depleted T cells, or PBMCs provided the cDNA or gDNA that served as material.

Under the authors' procedure: The assay estimated nucleated cells by amplifying reference gene primers. Data came from immunoSEQ multiplex PCR; TCRdb stores just in-frame clones and leaves some out. V and J calls and clone size are given by that table; D and trimming were obtained from the DNA. Of approximately 230,000 clones in the sample, approximately 82% are singletons; the top ten hold approximately 15%. Participants were placed into cohorts based on the clinical history they reported. CDR1 MGHRA and CDR2 YSYEKL come from the germline V gene. This CDR3 is 14 amino acids long. V lost 1 base to trimming and J lost 4 bases, with 8 bases between them.

Specimen: PBMCs or T cells enriched from blood (not recorded which). The chain is built from TRBV4-1 and TRBJ1-3, with no clear D. The source is a man aged 35-49 years who had recovered from COVID-19. Here the CDR3 DNA reads TGCGCCAGCAGCCAAGCACAAAGAGGAAACACCATATATTTT. This translates into CASSQAQRGNTIYF.